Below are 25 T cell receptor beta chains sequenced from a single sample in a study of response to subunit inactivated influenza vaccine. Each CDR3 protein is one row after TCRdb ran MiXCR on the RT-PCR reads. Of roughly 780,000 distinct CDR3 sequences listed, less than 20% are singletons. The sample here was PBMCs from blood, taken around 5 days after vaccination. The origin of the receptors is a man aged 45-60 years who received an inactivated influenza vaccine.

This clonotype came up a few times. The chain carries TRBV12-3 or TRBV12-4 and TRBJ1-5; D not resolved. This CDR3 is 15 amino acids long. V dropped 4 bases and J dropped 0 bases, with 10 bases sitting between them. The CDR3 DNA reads TGTGCCAGCAGTTCAGGAGTTTATAGCAATCAGCCCCAGCATTTT. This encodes CASSSGVYSNQPQHF.

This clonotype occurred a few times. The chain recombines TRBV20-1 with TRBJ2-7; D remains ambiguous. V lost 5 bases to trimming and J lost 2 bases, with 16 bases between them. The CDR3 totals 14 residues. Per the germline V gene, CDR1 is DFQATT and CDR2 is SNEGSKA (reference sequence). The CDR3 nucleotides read TGCAGTGCTCCATTCTACCGGGCCCCCTACGAGCAGTACTTC. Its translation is CSAPFYRAPYEQYF.

The CDR3 nucleotides are TGTGCCATCAGTGCCGGCGGCAGCACAGATACGCAGTATTTT. Translating it yields CAISAGGSTDTQYF. The V call is TRBV10-3, the J call TRBJ2-3; D is ambiguous. Looked up from germline, CDR1 is ENHRY and CDR2 is SYGVKD. This CDR3 has 14 residues. The V and J ends lost 4 bases and 0 bases respectively, with 8 bases between them.

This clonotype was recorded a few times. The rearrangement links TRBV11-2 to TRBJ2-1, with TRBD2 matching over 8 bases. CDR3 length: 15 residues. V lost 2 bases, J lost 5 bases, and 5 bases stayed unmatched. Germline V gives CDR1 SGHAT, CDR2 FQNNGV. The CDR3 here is CASSLNSGRHNEQFF. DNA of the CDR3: TGTGCCAGCAGCTTAAACAGCGGGAGACACAATGAGCAGTTCTTC.

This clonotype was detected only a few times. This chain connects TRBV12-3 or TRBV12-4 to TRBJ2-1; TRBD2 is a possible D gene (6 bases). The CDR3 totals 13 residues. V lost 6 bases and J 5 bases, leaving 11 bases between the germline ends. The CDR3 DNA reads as TGTGCCAGCAGGGGGGGTTGGGACAATGAGCAGTTCTTC. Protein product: CASRGGWDNEQFF.

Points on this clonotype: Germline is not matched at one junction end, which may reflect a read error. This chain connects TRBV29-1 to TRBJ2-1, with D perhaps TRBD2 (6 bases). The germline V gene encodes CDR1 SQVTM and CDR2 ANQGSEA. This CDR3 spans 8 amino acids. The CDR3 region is CSVETRLF. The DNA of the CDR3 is TGCAGCGTCGAGACTAGGCTCTTC.

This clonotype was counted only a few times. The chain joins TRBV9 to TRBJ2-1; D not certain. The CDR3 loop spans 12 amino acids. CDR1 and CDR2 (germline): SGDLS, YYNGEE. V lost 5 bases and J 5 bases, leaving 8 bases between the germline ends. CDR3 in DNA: TGTGCCAGCAGGGGTATAAACAATGAGCAGTTCTTC. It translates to CASRGINNEQFF.

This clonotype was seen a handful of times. Written as DNA, the CDR3 is TGTGCCAGCAGTTTGTATCCCGGGGAAGAGACCCAGTACTTC. It translates to CASSLYPGEETQYF. The chain joins TRBV12-3 or TRBV12-4 to TRBJ2-5; perhaps TRBD2 as D (5 bases). V was trimmed by 3 bases and J by 3 bases, leaving 11 bases between them. This CDR3 contains 14 residues.

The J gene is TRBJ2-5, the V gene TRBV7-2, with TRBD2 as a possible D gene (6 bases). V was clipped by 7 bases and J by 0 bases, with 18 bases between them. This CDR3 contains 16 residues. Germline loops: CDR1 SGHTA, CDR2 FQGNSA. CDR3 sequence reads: CASNQGLLTYQETQYF. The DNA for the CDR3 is TGTGCCAGCAACCAAGGACTACTCACGTACCAAGAGACCCAGTACTTC.

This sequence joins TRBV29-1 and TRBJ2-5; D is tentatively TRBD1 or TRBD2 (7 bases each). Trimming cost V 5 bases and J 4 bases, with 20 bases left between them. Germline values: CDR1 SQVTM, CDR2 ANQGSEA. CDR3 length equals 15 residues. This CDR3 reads CSVPQGGGRAETQYF. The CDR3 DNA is TGCAGCGTTCCCCAGGGGGGGGGAAGAGCAGAGACCCAGTACTTC.

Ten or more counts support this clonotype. CDR3 nucleotide sequence: TGTGCCAGCAGCTTCTATCAACTAGGAAGCTACGAGCAGTACTTC. Translation gives CASSFYQLGSYEQYF. The V and J genes are TRBV7-2 and TRBJ2-7, with a weak D call TRBD2 (5 bases). Trimming removed 3 bases at V and 3 bases at J, with 15 bases between. The CDR3 sequence is 15 residues long. Per the germline V gene, CDR1 is SGHTA and CDR2 is FQGNSA. The complete variable domain, with remaining parts taken from reference TRBV7-2 and TRBJ2-7, reads GAGVSQSPSNKVTEKGKDVELRCDPISGHTALYWYRQSLGQGLEFLIYFQGNSAPDKSGLPSDRFSAERTGGSVSTLTIQRTQQEDSAVYLCASSFYQLGSYEQYFGPGTRLTVT.

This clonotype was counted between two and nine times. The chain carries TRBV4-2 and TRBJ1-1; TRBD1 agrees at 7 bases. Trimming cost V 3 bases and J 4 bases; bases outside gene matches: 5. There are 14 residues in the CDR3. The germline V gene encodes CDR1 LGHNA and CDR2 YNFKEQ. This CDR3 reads CASSQRQGVTEAFF. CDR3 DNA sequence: TGTGCCAGCAGCCAGCGACAGGGCGTCACTGAAGCTTTCTTT.

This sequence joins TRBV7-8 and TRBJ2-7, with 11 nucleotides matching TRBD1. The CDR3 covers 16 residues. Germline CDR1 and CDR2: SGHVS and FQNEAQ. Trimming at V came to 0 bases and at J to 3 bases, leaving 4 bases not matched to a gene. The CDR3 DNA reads TGTGCCAGCAGCTTAGCCTTGGGACAGGGGGACTACGAGCAGTACTTC. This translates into CASSLALGQGDYEQYF.

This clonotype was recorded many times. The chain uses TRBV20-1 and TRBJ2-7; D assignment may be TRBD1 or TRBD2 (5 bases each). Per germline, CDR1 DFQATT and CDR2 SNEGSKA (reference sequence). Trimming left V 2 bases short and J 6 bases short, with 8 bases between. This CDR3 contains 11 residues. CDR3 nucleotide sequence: TGCAGTGCTAGAAAGGGGAGCGAGCAGTACTTC. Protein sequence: CSARKGSEQYF.

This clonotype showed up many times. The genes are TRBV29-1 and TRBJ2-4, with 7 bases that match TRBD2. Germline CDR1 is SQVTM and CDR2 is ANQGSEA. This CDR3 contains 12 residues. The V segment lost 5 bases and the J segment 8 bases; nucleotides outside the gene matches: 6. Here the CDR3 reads CSVSGGRDIQYF. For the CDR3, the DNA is TGCAGCGTTTCGGGGGGTAGGGACATTCAGTACTTC.

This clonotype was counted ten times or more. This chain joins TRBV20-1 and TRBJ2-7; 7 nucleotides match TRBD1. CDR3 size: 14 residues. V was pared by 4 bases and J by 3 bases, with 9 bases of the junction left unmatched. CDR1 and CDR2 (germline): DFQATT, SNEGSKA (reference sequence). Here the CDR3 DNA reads TGCAGTGCTATCCCTCAGAGGGGGCTCTACGAGCAGTACTTC. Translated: CSAIPQRGLYEQYF.

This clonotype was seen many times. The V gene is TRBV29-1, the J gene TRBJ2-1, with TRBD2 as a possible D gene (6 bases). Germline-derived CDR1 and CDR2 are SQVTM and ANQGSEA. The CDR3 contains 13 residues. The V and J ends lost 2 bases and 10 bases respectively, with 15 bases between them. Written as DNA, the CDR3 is TGCAGCGTTGAAAGGGATAGAGCGGGCGAGCAGTTCTTC. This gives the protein CSVERDRAGEQFF.

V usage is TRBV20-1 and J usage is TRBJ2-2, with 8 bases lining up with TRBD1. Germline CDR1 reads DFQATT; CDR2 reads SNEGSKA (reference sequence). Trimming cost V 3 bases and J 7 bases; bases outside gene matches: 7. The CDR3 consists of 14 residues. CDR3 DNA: TGCAGTGCTAGTTGGACAGGGTCGAGCGGGGAGCTGTTTTTT. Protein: CSASWTGSSGELFF.

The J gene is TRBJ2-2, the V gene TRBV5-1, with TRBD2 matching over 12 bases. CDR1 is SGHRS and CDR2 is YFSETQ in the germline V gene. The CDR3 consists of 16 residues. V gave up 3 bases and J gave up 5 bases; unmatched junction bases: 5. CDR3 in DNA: TGCGCCAGCAGCTCACTAGCGGGGGGCCGAACCGGGGAGCTGTTTTTT. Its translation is CASSSLAGGRTGELFF. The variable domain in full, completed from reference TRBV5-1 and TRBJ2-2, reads KAGVTQTPRYLIKTRGQQVTLSCSPISGHRSVSWYQQTPGQGLQFLFEYFSETQRNKGNFPGRFSGRQFSNSRSEMNVSTLELGDSALYLCASSSLAGGRTGELFFGEGSRLTVL.

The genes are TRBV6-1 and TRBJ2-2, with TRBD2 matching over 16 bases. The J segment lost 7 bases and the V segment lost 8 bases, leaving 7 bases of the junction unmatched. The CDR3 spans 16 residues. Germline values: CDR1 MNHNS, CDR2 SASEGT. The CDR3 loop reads CASFAGTSGRVGELFF. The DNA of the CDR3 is TGTGCCAGCTTCGCCGGGACTAGCGGGAGGGTCGGGGAGCTGTTTTTT.

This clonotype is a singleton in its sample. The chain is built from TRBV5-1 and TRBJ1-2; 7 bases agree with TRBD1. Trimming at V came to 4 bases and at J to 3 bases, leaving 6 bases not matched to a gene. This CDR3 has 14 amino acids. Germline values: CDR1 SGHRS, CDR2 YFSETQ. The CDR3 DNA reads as TGCGCCAGCAGCAAACAGGGGCTAGACTATGGCTACACCTTC. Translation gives CASSKQGLDYGYTF.

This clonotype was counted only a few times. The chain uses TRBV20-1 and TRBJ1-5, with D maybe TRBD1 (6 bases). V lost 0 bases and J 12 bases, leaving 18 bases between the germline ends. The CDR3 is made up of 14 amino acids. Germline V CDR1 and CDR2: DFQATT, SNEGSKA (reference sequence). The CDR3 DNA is TGCAGTGCTAGAGATAGGACAAGGGGGATTAACCAGCATTTT. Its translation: CSARDRTRGINQHF.

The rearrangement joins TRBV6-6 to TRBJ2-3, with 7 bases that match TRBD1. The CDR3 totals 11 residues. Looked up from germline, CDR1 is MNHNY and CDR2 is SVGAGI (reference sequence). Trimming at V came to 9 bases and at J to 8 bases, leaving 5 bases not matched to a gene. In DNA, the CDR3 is TGTGCCAGTAAAGAGGGGGCTACGCAGTATTTT. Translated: CASKEGATQYF.

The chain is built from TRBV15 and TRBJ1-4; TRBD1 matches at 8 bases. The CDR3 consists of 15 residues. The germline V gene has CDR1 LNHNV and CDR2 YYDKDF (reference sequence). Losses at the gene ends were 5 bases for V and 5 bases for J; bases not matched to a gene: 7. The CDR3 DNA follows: TGTGCCACCAGCCCGCGGACAGGGACGAATGAAAAACTGTTTTTT. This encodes CATSPRTGTNEKLFF.

The CDR3 nucleotides are TGTGCCAGCAGCTCCCTTCTGGGTGACACTGAAGCTTTCTTT. Its protein is CASSSLLGDTEAFF. The V call is TRBV3-1, the J call TRBJ1-1, with unresolved D. This CDR3 has 14 residues. V was shortened by 5 bases and J by 3 bases, with 13 bases between the two germline ends. CDR1 is LGHDT, CDR2 YNNKEL, per germline (reference sequence).